This T cell receptor (beta chain) comes out of a study of cytomegalovirus exposure and HLA in healthy donors. Overall study: Earlier work reported some 110 million unique TCR beta sequences from 150 million to 200 million T cells. General study results and limits: Donors were assumed by presence/absence analyses to have roughly uniform sequencing depth.

The CDR3 has 15 residues. Germline CDR1 and CDR2: MNHEY and SMNVEV (reference sequence). J gave up 4 bases and V 5 bases, and 8 bases lay outside the gene matches. The PCR used 60 Vbeta and 13 Jbeta primers. Here immunoSEQ multiplex PCR was the method, and the copy in TCRdb shows in-frame clones only, minus some. The sample has 110,000 or so clones, approximately 80% seen once. In regard to this clone: Antigen specificity is unknown.

This receptor was identified in a male donor in good health and CMV-seronegative. Sequencing was carried out using PBMCs. The rearrangement uses TRBV27 and TRBJ1-1, with 9 bases aligning to TRBD1. The CDR3 bases are TGTGCCAGCAGTCGGGGACAGGGCGTCGCCACTGAAGCTTTCTTT. Amino acid sequence: CASSRGQGVATEAFF.